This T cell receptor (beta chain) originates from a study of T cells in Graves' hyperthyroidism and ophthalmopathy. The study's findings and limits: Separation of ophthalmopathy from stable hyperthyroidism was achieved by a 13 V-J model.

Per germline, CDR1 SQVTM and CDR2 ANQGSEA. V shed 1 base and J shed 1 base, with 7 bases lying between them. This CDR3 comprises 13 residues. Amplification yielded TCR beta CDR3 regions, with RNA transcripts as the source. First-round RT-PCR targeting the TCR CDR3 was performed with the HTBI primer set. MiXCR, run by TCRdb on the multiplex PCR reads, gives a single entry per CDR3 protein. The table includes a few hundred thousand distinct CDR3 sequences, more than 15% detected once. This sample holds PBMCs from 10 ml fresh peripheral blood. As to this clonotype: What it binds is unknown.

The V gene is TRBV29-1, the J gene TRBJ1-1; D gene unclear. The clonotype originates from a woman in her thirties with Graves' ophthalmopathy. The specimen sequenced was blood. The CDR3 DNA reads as TGCAGCGTTGAAGTATCGGGGAACACTGAAGCTTTCTTT. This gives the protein CSVEVSGNTEAFF.